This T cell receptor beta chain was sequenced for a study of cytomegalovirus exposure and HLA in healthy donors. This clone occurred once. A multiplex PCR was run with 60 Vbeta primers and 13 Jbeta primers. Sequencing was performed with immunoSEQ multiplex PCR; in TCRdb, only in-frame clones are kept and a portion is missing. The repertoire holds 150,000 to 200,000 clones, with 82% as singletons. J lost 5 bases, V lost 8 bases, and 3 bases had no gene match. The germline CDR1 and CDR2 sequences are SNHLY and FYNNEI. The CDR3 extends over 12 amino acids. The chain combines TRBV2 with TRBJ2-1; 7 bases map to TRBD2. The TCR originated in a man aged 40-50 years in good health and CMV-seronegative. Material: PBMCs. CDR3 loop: CASGGRDNEQFF. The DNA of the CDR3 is TGTGCCAGCGGGGGGAGGGACAATGAGCAGTTCTTC.